The 10 T cell receptor beta chains in this list originate from one sample, sequenced in a study of OX40 agonist ivuxolimab in advanced cancers. The protocol was immunoSEQ multiplex PCR, while the TCRdb copy is restricted to in-frame clones and leaves out a portion. The table records around 55,000 clones, around 87% of them present only once. Source: CD4+ or CD8+ T cells sorted from blood, taken in a trial of the OX40 agonist ivuxolimab. These receptors all stem from an adult with an advanced solid tumor such as melanoma, head and neck, liver or kidney cancer.

The chain has TRBV10-2 and TRBJ1-1; D call uncertain. This CDR3 is 11 amino acids long. Germline-derived CDR1 and CDR2 are WSHSY and SAAADI. The V end lost 6 bases, the J end lost 3 bases, and 5 bases lay between the germline ends. The CDR3 sequence is CASRDYTEAFF. CDR3 nucleotides: TGCGCCAGCAGGGACTACACTGAAGCTTTCTTT.

The V call is TRBV6-6, the J call TRBJ2-5, with D uncertain. The DNA end is more similar to TRBJ2-7, so the J call may be wrong. The CDR3 totals 13 residues. Per the germline V gene, CDR1 is MNHNY and CDR2 is SVGAGI (reference sequence). Written as DNA, the CDR3 is TGTGCCAGCAGTTCGTCGGATTTCTACGAGCAGTACTTC. It codes for CASSSSDFYEQYF.

The chain has TRBV10-1 and TRBJ1-2; D gene uncertain. Germline V gene data show CDR1 as WNHNN and CDR2 as SYGVQD (reference sequence). CDR3 size: 13 residues. Trimming stripped 0 bases from V and 2 bases from J, with 4 bases between. In DNA, the CDR3 is TGCGCCAGCAGTGAGTCCGGGAACTATGGCTACACCTTC. Its protein is CASSESGNYGYTF.

The chain has TRBV25-1 and TRBJ2-1, with 8 bases that match TRBD2. The CDR3 is 18 residues long. V was clipped by 0 bases and J by 7 bases; unmatched bases: 14. Germline-derived CDR1 and CDR2 are MGHDK and SYGVNS. The CDR3 reads CASSEYLGGGPGGNEQFF. The CDR3 coding sequence is TGTGCCAGCAGTGAATATCTCGGCGGGGGGCCCGGGGGTAATGAGCAGTTCTTC.

This clone was observed once. The chain carries TRBV28 and TRBJ1-1; D gene unclear. This CDR3 spans 17 amino acids. Germline CDR1 and CDR2: MDHEN and SYDVKM. V gave up 5 bases and J gave up 0 bases, with 19 bases separating them. CDR3 protein: CASSPPRFGDMNTEAFF. The CDR3 bases are TGTGCCAGCAGTCCCCCCCGCTTCGGGGATATGAACACTGAAGCTTTCTTT. The variable domain in full, with the rest retrieved from reference TRBV28 and TRBJ1-1, is DVKVTQSSRYLVKRTGEKVFLECVQDMDHENMFWYRQDPGLGLRLIYFSYDVKMKEKGDIPEGYSVSREKKERFSLILESASTNQTSMYLCASSPPRFGDMNTEAFFGQGTRLTVV.

The chain joins TRBV13 to TRBJ2-1; 10 nucleotides match TRBD2. CDR1 and CDR2 from the germline V gene are PRHDT and FYEKMQ (reference sequence). J was trimmed by 6 bases and V by 4 bases; bases with no gene match: 12. The length of the CDR3 is 17 residues. This chain's CDR3 is CASSSGVGLAGVNEQFF. CDR3 nucleotides: TGTGCCAGCAGCTCGGGGGTTGGGCTAGCGGGAGTCAATGAGCAGTTCTTC.

The chain employs TRBV18 and TRBJ2-7, with TRBD1 as a possible D gene (5 bases). This CDR3 region has 12 residues. Looked up from germline, CDR1 is KGHSH and CDR2 is LQKENI. Between the trimmed V and J ends, which lost 3 bases and 3 bases, there was a span of 6 bases. This chain's CDR3 is CASSPTDYEQYF. CDR3 nucleotides: TGTGCCAGCTCACCGACAGACTACGAGCAGTACTTC.

The J gene is TRBJ2-3, the V gene TRBV27; 7 bases line up with TRBD2. This CDR3 comprises 15 residues. Germline V gives CDR1 MNHEY, CDR2 SMNVEV (reference sequence). V was pared by 5 bases and J by 4 bases, with 9 bases of the junction left unmatched. The CDR3 region is CASSGWEGGADTQYF. The CDR3 DNA is TGTGCCAGCAGTGGGTGGGAGGGAGGAGCAGATACGCAGTATTTT.

This sequence joins TRBV19 and TRBJ2-7, with D perhaps being TRBD1 or TRBD2 (5 bases each). CDR3 length: 13 residues. Between the trimmed V and J ends, which lost 8 bases and 2 bases, there was a span of 13 bases. Germline lookup yields CDR1 LNHDA and CDR2 SQIVND (reference sequence). The CDR3, as DNA: TGTGCCAGTGCCCGGGACGCGACCTACGAGCAGTACTTC. Translation: CASARDATYEQYF.

The chain links TRBV9 to TRBJ2-2, with a possible D match to TRBD1 (5 bases). This CDR3 has 15 residues. V was shortened by 0 bases and J by 4 bases, with 10 bases between the two germline ends. Germline V gene sequence: CDR1 SGDLS, CDR2 YYNGEE. The CDR3 reads CASSVEGRGTGELFF. CDR3 sequence (DNA): TGTGCCAGCAGCGTAGAGGGTAGGGGCACCGGGGAGCTGTTTTTT.